A selection of T cell receptor beta chains follows, all from one sample in a study of T-cell memory formation after mild COVID-19. In TCRdb, the 5' RACE reads were re-called with MiXCR into one record per CDR3 protein. The data show 450,000 to 650,000 distinct CDR3 sequences, about 20% seen once. The sequencing sample was made of PBMCs or a T cell subset sorted from them (not recorded which). The receptor set was obtained from an adult woman who had mild COVID-19 (a few samples of this study predate the infection). Cell type and time point are not known. Both conserved end residues are part of each CDR3. Fields, in order: CDR3 length, J gene, D gene, clone size, V gene, CDR3 protein, CDR3 DNA. D genes are given only for firm matches. Clone size is not always given. Where it is, it says once, few, many or a class for expanded clones.

CDR3 length: 14; J gene: TRBJ1-1; D gene: -; clone size: few; V gene: TRBV3-1; CDR3 protein: CASSQAAGEGEAFF; CDR3 DNA: TGTGCCAGCAGCCAAGCCGCGGGGGAGGGTGAAGCTTTCTTT
CDR3 length: 15; J gene: TRBJ2-2; D gene: -; clone size: few; V gene: TRBV14; CDR3 protein: CASSQNRVNTGELFF; CDR3 DNA: TGTGCCAGCAGCCAGAACAGGGTCAACACCGGGGAGCTGTTTTTT
CDR3 length: 16; J gene: TRBJ2-3; D gene: -; clone size: few; V gene: TRBV5-1; CDR3 protein: CASSLNGGLSTDTQYF; CDR3 DNA: TGCGCCAGCAGCTTGAACGGCGGGTTGAGCACAGATACGCAGTATTTT
CDR3 length: 17; J gene: TRBJ2-3; D gene: TRBD1; clone size: -; V gene: TRBV7-8; CDR3 protein: CASRPMADRWRADTQYF; CDR3 DNA: TGTGCCAGCAGGCCAATGGCGGACAGGTGGCGTGCAGATACGCAGTATTTT
CDR3 length: 15; J gene: TRBJ1-1; D gene: -; clone size: few; V gene: TRBV7-3; CDR3 protein: CASSLNPGLNTEAFF; CDR3 DNA: TGTGCCAGCAGCTTAAATCCAGGCTTGAACACTGAAGCTTTCTTT
CDR3 length: 15; J gene: TRBJ2-1; D gene: TRBD2; clone size: -; V gene: TRBV6-2/TRBV6-3; CDR3 protein: CASTSGLGNYNEQFF; CDR3 DNA: TGTGCCAGCACCAGCGGACTAGGAAATTACAATGAGCAGTTCTTC
CDR3 length: 18; J gene: TRBJ2-3; D gene: TRBD2; clone size: -; V gene: TRBV20-1; CDR3 protein: CSAREPTGTSGGLDTQYF; CDR3 DNA: TGCAGTGCTAGAGAACCTACCGGGACTAGCGGGGGGTTAGATACGCAGTATTTT
CDR3 length: 14; J gene: TRBJ2-5; D gene: -; clone size: -; V gene: TRBV24-1; CDR3 protein: CATSDSTGQETQYF; CDR3 DNA: TGTGCCACCAGTGATTCAACAGGCCAAGAGACCCAGTACTTC
CDR3 length: 15; J gene: TRBJ2-3; D gene: -; clone size: few; V gene: TRBV24-1; CDR3 protein: CATSDSGDLTDTQYF; CDR3 DNA: TGTGCCACCAGTGATTCGGGGGATCTCACAGATACGCAGTATTTT
CDR3 length: 13; J gene: TRBJ2-2; D gene: -; clone size: -; V gene: TRBV21-1; CDR3 protein: CASSKTGWEELFF; CDR3 DNA: TGTGCCAGCAGCAAAACAGGCTGGGAGGAGCTGTTTTTT
CDR3 length: 13; J gene: TRBJ1-2; D gene: -; clone size: few; V gene: TRBV6-6; CDR3 protein: CASRTPAQGGYTF; CDR3 DNA: TGTGCCAGCAGAACCCCCGCGCAGGGTGGCTACACCTTC
CDR3 length: 14; J gene: TRBJ2-1; D gene: TRBD1; clone size: few; V gene: TRBV29-1; CDR3 protein: CSVGDSDGWNEQFF; CDR3 DNA: TGCAGCGTTGGGGACAGCGACGGATGGAATGAGCAGTTCTTC
CDR3 length: 16; J gene: TRBJ1-4; D gene: TRBD1; clone size: -; V gene: TRBV10-2; CDR3 protein: CASSDWTGYPNEKLFF; CDR3 DNA: TGCGCCAGCAGTGATTGGACAGGGTATCCTAATGAAAAACTGTTTTTT
CDR3 length: 17; J gene: TRBJ1-6; D gene: TRBD1; clone size: -; V gene: TRBV5-1; CDR3 protein: CASSLTSPGGLYSPLHF; CDR3 DNA: TGCGCCAGCAGCCTCACATCCCCAGGGGGCTTGTATTCACCCCTCCACTTT
CDR3 length: 16; J gene: TRBJ2-7; D gene: TRBD1; clone size: few; V gene: TRBV12-3/TRBV12-4; CDR3 protein: CASSLWDRKYSYEQYF; CDR3 DNA: TGTGCCAGCAGTTTATGGGACAGAAAATACTCCTACGAGCAGTACTTC
CDR3 length: 13; J gene: TRBJ2-7; D gene: -; clone size: -; V gene: TRBV11-3; CDR3 protein: CASSSKVGSEQYF; CDR3 DNA: TGTGCCAGCAGCTCCAAAGTGGGGAGCGAGCAGTACTTC
CDR3 length: 18; J gene: TRBJ2-1; D gene: TRBD2; clone size: few; V gene: TRBV7-3; CDR3 protein: CASQILAQGGRDYNEQFF; CDR3 DNA: TGTGCCAGCCAGATTCTAGCCCAGGGCGGGAGAGACTACAATGAGCAGTTCTTC
CDR3 length: 18; J gene: TRBJ1-2; D gene: TRBD1; clone size: few; V gene: TRBV11-2; CDR3 protein: CASSFPNRGREGSYGYTF; CDR3 DNA: TGTGCCAGCAGCTTTCCGAACAGGGGCCGAGAGGGCTCCTATGGCTACACCTTC
CDR3 length: 15; J gene: TRBJ2-3; D gene: -; clone size: once; V gene: TRBV30; CDR3 protein: CAWSVIGENTDTQYF; CDR3 DNA: TGTGCCTGGAGTGTAATTGGGGAGAACACAGATACGCAGTATTTT
CDR3 length: 13; J gene: TRBJ2-7; D gene: -; clone size: -; V gene: TRBV19; CDR3 protein: CASSMLSPGEQYF; CDR3 DNA: TGTGCCAGTAGTATGTTAAGTCCCGGGGAGCAGTACTTC
CDR3 length: 16; J gene: TRBJ2-3; D gene: TRBD1; clone size: many; V gene: TRBV5-1; CDR3 protein: CASSSGQVLGTDTQYF; CDR3 DNA: TGCGCCAGCAGCTCGGGACAGGTGCTAGGGACAGATACGCAGTATTTT
CDR3 length: 15; J gene: TRBJ1-1; D gene: TRBD1; clone size: -; V gene: TRBV4-1; CDR3 protein: CASSQDLSRQGEAFF; CDR3 DNA: TGCGCCAGCAGCCAAGATCTGTCCCGACAGGGTGAAGCTTTCTTT
CDR3 length: 14; J gene: TRBJ2-7; D gene: -; clone size: -; V gene: TRBV5-6; CDR3 protein: CASSFPGLSYEQYF; CDR3 DNA: TGTGCCAGCAGTTTTCCGGGACTTTCCTACGAGCAGTACTTC
CDR3 length: 13; J gene: TRBJ2-7; D gene: TRBD2; clone size: -; V gene: TRBV29-1; CDR3 protein: CSVGLASSYEQYF; CDR3 DNA: TGCAGCGTTGGACTAGCGAGCTCCTACGAGCAGTACTTC
CDR3 length: 14; J gene: TRBJ2-5; D gene: -; clone size: few; V gene: TRBV7-6; CDR3 protein: CASSLGSLWETQYF; CDR3 DNA: TGTGCCAGCAGCTTAGGGTCTCTTTGGGAGACCCAGTACTTC
CDR3 length: 15; J gene: TRBJ1-5; D gene: TRBD1; clone size: -; V gene: TRBV6-5; CDR3 protein: CASREGQGRNQPQHF; CDR3 DNA: TGTGCCAGCAGGGAAGGACAGGGAAGGAATCAGCCCCAGCATTTT
CDR3 length: 14; J gene: TRBJ1-1; D gene: -; clone size: many; V gene: TRBV5-1; CDR3 protein: CASSSWTVNTEAFF; CDR3 DNA: TGCGCCAGCAGCTCCTGGACAGTGAACACTGAAGCTTTCTTT
CDR3 length: 17; J gene: TRBJ2-1; D gene: TRBD2; clone size: -; V gene: TRBV24-1; CDR3 protein: CATSDSGLAGLYNEQFF; CDR3 DNA: TGTGCCACCAGTGATAGTGGACTAGCGGGACTTTACAATGAGCAGTTCTTC
CDR3 length: 18; J gene: TRBJ2-6; D gene: -; clone size: few; V gene: TRBV20-1; CDR3 protein: CSALPPSGTHSGANVLTF; CDR3 DNA: TGCAGTGCGCTACCACCCTCGGGGACTCACTCTGGGGCCAACGTCCTGACTTTC
CDR3 length: 16; J gene: TRBJ2-2; D gene: -; clone size: many; V gene: TRBV6-1; CDR3 protein: CASSIRGASNTGELFF; CDR3 DNA: TGTGCCAGCTCTATCAGGGGCGCGTCGAACACCGGGGAGCTGTTTTTT
CDR3 length: 16; J gene: TRBJ2-6; D gene: -; clone size: few; V gene: TRBV5-1; CDR3 protein: CASSLVGYSGANVLTF; CDR3 DNA: TGCGCCAGCAGCTTGGTTGGGTATAGTGGGGCCAACGTCCTGACTTTC
CDR3 length: 14; J gene: TRBJ2-7; D gene: -; clone size: -; V gene: TRBV7-9; CDR3 protein: CASSAQGFAYEQYF; CDR3 DNA: TGTGCCAGCAGCGCGCAGGGCTTCGCCTACGAGCAGTACTTC
CDR3 length: 16; J gene: TRBJ2-7; D gene: TRBD2; clone size: few; V gene: TRBV5-4; CDR3 protein: CASSPEGTSSYYEQYF; CDR3 DNA: TGTGCCAGCAGCCCCGAAGGGACTAGCAGTTACTACGAGCAGTACTTC
CDR3 length: 12; J gene: TRBJ2-2; D gene: -; clone size: -; V gene: TRBV6-5; CDR3 protein: CASSRNSGELFF; CDR3 DNA: TGTGCCAGCAGTCGTAACAGCGGGGAGCTGTTTTTT
CDR3 length: 11; J gene: TRBJ1-1; D gene: -; clone size: few; V gene: TRBV14; CDR3 protein: CASNQGAAAFF; CDR3 DNA: TGTGCCAGCAACCAAGGGGCTGCGGCTTTCTTT
CDR3 length: 17; J gene: TRBJ2-2; D gene: TRBD2; clone size: many; V gene: TRBV7-9; CDR3 protein: CASSQTSGSRPTGELFF; CDR3 DNA: TGTGCCAGCAGCCAGACTAGCGGGAGTCGGCCCACCGGGGAGCTGTTTTTT
CDR3 length: 15; J gene: TRBJ1-1; D gene: TRBD1; clone size: few; V gene: TRBV5-1; CDR3 protein: CASSSAGTGNTEAFF; CDR3 DNA: TGCGCCAGCAGCTCAGCCGGGACAGGGAACACTGAAGCTTTCTTT
CDR3 length: 16; J gene: TRBJ2-3; D gene: TRBD2; clone size: -; V gene: TRBV12-5; CDR3 protein: CASGTGLAGATDTQYF; CDR3 DNA: TGTGCTAGTGGGACCGGACTAGCGGGGGCCACAGATACGCAGTATTTT
CDR3 length: 13; J gene: TRBJ2-7; D gene: TRBD1; clone size: -; V gene: TRBV29-1; CDR3 protein: CSAETGATYEQYF; CDR3 DNA: TGCAGCGCCGAGACAGGGGCCACGTACGAGCAGTACTTC
CDR3 length: 13; J gene: TRBJ2-7; D gene: -; clone size: few; V gene: TRBV27; CDR3 protein: CASSSGFHYEQYF; CDR3 DNA: TGTGCCAGCAGTTCAGGATTCCACTACGAGCAGTACTTC
CDR3 length: 16; J gene: TRBJ1-2; D gene: -; clone size: many; V gene: TRBV6-4; CDR3 protein: CASSDSAGKGGYGYTF; CDR3 DNA: TGTGCCAGCAGTGACTCGGCGGGGAAAGGAGGGTATGGCTACACCTTC
CDR3 length: 14; J gene: TRBJ2-7; D gene: TRBD1; clone size: -; V gene: TRBV5-6; CDR3 protein: CASSFGTGFDEQYF; CDR3 DNA: TGTGCCAGCAGCTTCGGGACAGGGTTCGACGAGCAGTACTTC
CDR3 length: 15; J gene: TRBJ2-1; D gene: -; clone size: few; V gene: TRBV4-1; CDR3 protein: CASSQERGPYNEQLF; CDR3 DNA: TGCGCCAGCAGCCAAGAAAGGGGACCTTACAATGAGCAGCTCTTC
CDR3 length: 13; J gene: TRBJ2-5; D gene: -; clone size: -; V gene: TRBV12-3/TRBV12-4; CDR3 protein: CASNPEAQETQYF; CDR3 DNA: TGTGCCAGCAACCCCGAGGCACAAGAGACCCAGTACTTC
CDR3 length: 15; J gene: TRBJ2-7; D gene: TRBD1; clone size: -; V gene: TRBV19; CDR3 protein: CASRYTGVSSYEQYF; CDR3 DNA: TGTGCCAGTAGGTATACAGGGGTTTCCTCCTACGAGCAGTACTTC
CDR3 length: 16; J gene: TRBJ2-5; D gene: -; clone size: -; V gene: TRBV5-1; CDR3 protein: CASSLGVLSGQETQYF; CDR3 DNA: TGCGCCAGCAGCTTGGGGGTCTTGTCGGGCCAAGAGACCCAGTACTTC
CDR3 length: 14; J gene: TRBJ2-3; D gene: TRBD2; clone size: few; V gene: TRBV7-6; CDR3 protein: CASSLNSGGDTQYF; CDR3 DNA: TGTGCCAGCAGCTTAAATAGCGGGGGTGATACGCAGTATTTT
CDR3 length: 16; J gene: TRBJ2-2; D gene: -; clone size: many; V gene: TRBV5-1; CDR3 protein: CASRLGVTGNTGELFF; CDR3 DNA: TGCGCCAGCCGCCTGGGAGTAACAGGGAACACCGGGGAGCTGTTTTTT
CDR3 length: 19; J gene: TRBJ1-1; D gene: TRBD1; clone size: -; V gene: TRBV5-1; CDR3 protein: CASSLAGVRGLRVNTEAFF; CDR3 DNA: TGCGCCAGCAGCTTGGCCGGAGTCAGGGGGCTCCGCGTTAACACTGAAGCTTTCTTT
CDR3 length: 17; J gene: TRBJ2-5; D gene: TRBD2; clone size: -; V gene: TRBV4-1; CDR3 protein: CASSQDWLAGAGETQYF; CDR3 DNA: TGCGCCAGCAGCCAAGATTGGCTAGCGGGGGCGGGAGAGACCCAGTACTTC
CDR3 length: 15; J gene: TRBJ2-7; D gene: -; clone size: many; V gene: TRBV5-5; CDR3 protein: CASSFTGTGSYEQYF; CDR3 DNA: TGTGCCAGCAGCTTTACAGGTACAGGCTCCTACGAGCAGTACTTC
CDR3 length: 15; J gene: TRBJ2-7; D gene: -; clone size: -; V gene: TRBV21-1; CDR3 protein: CASSNPRQPSYEQYF; CDR3 DNA: TGTGCCAGCAGCAATCCGAGACAACCCTCCTACGAGCAGTACTTC
CDR3 length: 14; J gene: TRBJ2-1; D gene: TRBD2; clone size: -; V gene: TRBV28; CDR3 protein: CASRRSGGNNEQFF; CDR3 DNA: TGTGCCAGCAGACGTAGCGGGGGGAACAATGAGCAGTTCTTC